This T cell receptor (beta chain) was identified during a study of metastatic and nonmetastatic thyroid tumors. Study at large: Both malignant and benign thyroid patients supplied peripheral blood and tumor or nodule tissue samples, across which the repertoires of these patients were then compared.

By its share, this clone is medium-sized (0.01 to 0.1%). Its antigen is unidentified. The germline gives CDR1 MNHNS, CDR2 SASEGT. This CDR3 is built from 13 residues. V lost 1 base and J 2 bases, leaving 6 bases between the germline ends. Findings of the study overall: Relative to benign nodules, malignant thyroid tumors were reportedly characterized by significantly elevated TCR beta diversity in blood and tumor.

Every patient was untreated before thyroid surgery. Original processing notes: Variation in CDR3 across clinicopathological groups served as the basis for constructing a distant-metastasis classifier in papillary thyroid cancer. Through MiXCR, TCRdb re-clonotyped the PCR reads. The V and J calls and clone size are TCRdb's, not the authors'. The sample carries over 20,000 clones, 12% recorded once. This TCR derives from a male donor with papillary thyroid cancer or a benign thyroid nodule (not recorded which). Some clones in this sample may be carry-over from other donors' samples. The chain employs TRBV6-1 and TRBJ2-7; D gene ambiguous. Sequenced: blood. The CDR3 DNA reads as TGTGCCAGCAGTGAAGTCCCTCCCTACGAGCAGTACTTC. It translates to CASSEVPPYEQYF.